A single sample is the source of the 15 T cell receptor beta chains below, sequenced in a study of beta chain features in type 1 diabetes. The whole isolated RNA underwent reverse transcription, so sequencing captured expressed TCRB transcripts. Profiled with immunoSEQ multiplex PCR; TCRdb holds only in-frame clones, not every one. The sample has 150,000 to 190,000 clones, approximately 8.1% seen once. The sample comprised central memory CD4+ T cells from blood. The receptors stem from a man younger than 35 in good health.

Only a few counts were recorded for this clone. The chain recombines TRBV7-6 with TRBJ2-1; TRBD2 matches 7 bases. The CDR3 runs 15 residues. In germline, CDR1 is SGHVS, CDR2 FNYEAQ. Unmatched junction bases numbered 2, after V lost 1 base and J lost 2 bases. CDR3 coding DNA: TGTGCCAGCAGCTTAGGGACTAGTCCCTACAATGAGCAGTTCTTC. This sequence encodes CASSLGTSPYNEQFF.

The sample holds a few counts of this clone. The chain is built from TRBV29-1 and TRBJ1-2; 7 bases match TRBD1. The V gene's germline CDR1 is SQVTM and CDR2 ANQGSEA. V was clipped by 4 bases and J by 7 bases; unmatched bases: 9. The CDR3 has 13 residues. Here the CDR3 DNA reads TGCAGCGTTGGGGCGGACAGGTTTGGTGGCTACACCTTC. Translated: CSVGADRFGGYTF.

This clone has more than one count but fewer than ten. As DNA, the CDR3 is TGTGCCAGCAGCTTAGGACAGGACCTTTGGGGCAATCAGCCCCAGCATTTT. Residues: CASSLGQDLWGNQPQHF. The chain combines TRBV7-9 with TRBJ1-5, with D tentatively TRBD1 (6 bases). V lost 1 base, J lost 2 bases, and 15 bases lay in between. The CDR3 loop spans 17 amino acids. Germline CDR1 is SEHNR and CDR2 is FQNEAQ (reference sequence).

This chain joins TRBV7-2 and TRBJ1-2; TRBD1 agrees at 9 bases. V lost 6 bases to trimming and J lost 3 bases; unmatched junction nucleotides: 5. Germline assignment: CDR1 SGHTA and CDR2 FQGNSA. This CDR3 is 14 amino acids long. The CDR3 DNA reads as TGTGCCAGCAGATTTACAGGGGGCGACTATGGCTACACCTTC. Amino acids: CASRFTGGDYGYTF.

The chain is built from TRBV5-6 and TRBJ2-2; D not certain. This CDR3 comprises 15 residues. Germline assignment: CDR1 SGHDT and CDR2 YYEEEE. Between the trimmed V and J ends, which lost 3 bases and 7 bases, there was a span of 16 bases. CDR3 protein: CASSSRPTVGGELFF. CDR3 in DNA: TGTGCCAGCAGCTCCCGCCCCACGGTTGGCGGGGAGCTGTTTTTT.

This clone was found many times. The CDR3 DNA reads TGTGCCAGCAGCAAAGATAGCGGGGGGGCCGGTGAGCAGTTCTTC. Protein sequence: CASSKDSGGAGEQFF. The rearrangement joins TRBV7-2 to TRBJ2-1; TRBD2 aligns across 11 bases. The CDR3 totals 15 residues. V lost 5 bases to trimming and J lost 9 bases; unmatched junction nucleotides: 9. Looked up from germline, CDR1 is SGHTA and CDR2 is FQGNSA.

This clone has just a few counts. CDR3 region: CASSSRDKLKQYF. The CDR3 DNA is TGTGCCAGCAGTTCCCGGGACAAACTTAAGCAGTACTTC. The rearrangement joins TRBV6-6 to TRBJ2-7; D perhaps matches TRBD1 (6 bases). The CDR3 runs to 13 residues. CDR1 is MNHNY, CDR2 SVGAGI, per germline (reference sequence). Trimming stripped 4 bases from V and 8 bases from J, with 15 bases between.

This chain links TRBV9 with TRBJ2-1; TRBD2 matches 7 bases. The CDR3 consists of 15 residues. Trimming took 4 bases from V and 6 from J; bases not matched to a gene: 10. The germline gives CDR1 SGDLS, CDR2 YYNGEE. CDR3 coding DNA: TGTGCCAGCAGCTCGGGGCTACTAGCGCGCAATGAGCAGTTCTTC. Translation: CASSSGLLARNEQFF.

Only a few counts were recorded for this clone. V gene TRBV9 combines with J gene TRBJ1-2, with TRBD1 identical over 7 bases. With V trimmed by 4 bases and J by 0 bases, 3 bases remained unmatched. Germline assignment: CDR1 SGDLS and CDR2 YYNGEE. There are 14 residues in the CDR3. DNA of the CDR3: TGTGCCAGCAGCCGGGGACAGACTAACTATGGCTACACCTTC. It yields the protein CASSRGQTNYGYTF.

The CDR3 protein is CASRKRTGSRETQYF. Here the CDR3 DNA reads TGTGCCAGCAGAAAGAGGACAGGGTCTCGGGAGACCCAGTACTTC. V is TRBV7-2 and J is TRBJ2-5; 8 positions match TRBD1. The germline V gene has CDR1 SGHTA and CDR2 FQGNSA. CDR3 length: 15 amino acids. Trimming cost V 6 bases and J 5 bases; bases outside gene matches: 11.

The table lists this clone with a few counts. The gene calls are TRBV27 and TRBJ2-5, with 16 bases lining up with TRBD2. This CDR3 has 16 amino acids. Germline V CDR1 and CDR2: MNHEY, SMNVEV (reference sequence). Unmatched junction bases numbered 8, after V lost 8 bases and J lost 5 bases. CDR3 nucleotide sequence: TGTGCCAGCGGGACTAGCGGGGGGGCGACGGGGGAGACCCAGTACTTC. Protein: CASGTSGGATGETQYF.

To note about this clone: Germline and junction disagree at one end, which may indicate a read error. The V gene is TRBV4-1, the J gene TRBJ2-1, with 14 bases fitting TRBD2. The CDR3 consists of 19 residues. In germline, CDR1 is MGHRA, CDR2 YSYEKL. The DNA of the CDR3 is TGCGCCAGCAGCAAAGAGGGACTAGCGGGAGCATCCGGCTACAATGAGCAGTTCTTC. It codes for CASSKEGLAGASGYNEQFF.

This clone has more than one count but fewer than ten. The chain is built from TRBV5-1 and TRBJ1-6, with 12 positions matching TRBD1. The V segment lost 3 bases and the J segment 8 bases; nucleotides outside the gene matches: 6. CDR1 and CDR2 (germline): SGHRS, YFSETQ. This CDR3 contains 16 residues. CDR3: CASSSGDRGQHSPLHF. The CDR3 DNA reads TGCGCCAGCAGCTCAGGGGACAGGGGGCAACATTCACCCCTCCACTTT.

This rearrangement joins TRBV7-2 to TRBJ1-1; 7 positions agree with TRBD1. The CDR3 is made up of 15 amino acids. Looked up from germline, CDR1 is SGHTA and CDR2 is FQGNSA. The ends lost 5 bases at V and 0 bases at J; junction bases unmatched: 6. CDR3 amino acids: CASSKTGVLNTEAFF. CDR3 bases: TGTGCCAGCAGCAAAACAGGGGTTTTGAACACTGAAGCTTTCTTT. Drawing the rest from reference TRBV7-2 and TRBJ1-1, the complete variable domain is GAGVSQSPSNKVTEKGKDVELRCDPISGHTALYWYRQSLGQGLEFLIYFQGNSAPDKSGLPSDRFSAERTGGSVSTLTIQRTQQEDSAVYLCASSKTGVLNTEAFFGQGTRLTVV.

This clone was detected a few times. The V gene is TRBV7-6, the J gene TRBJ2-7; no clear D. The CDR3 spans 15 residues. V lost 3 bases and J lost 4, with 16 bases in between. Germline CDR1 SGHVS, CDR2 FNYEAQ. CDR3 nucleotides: TGTGCCAGCAGCTTTAAGGCTAGTGGAGTTTACGAGCAGTACTTC. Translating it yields CASSFKASGVYEQYF.